This is a list of T cell receptor beta chains from one sample in a study of long-term antiretroviral therapy in people with HIV. Sequencing was performed with immunoSEQ multiplex PCR; in TCRdb, only in-frame clones are kept and a portion is missing. Of about 35,000 clones in the sample, roughly 94% were seen once. The sequencing here drew on unsorted PBMCs, taken 4.1 years after starting antiretroviral therapy. The receptors come from a woman between 50 and 59 years old with HIV. The CDR3 runs from the conserved cysteine through the conserved F or W. D genes are given only for firm matches. Rows may omit the clone size; those that give it use once, few, many or a size class.

V gene	D gene	J gene	clone size	CDR3 protein	CDR3 DNA
TRBV5-1	NA	TRBJ1-2	NA	CASSLEGLDYGYTF	TGCGCCAGCAGCTTGGAGGGGTTGGACTATGGCTACACCTTC
TRBV7-2	NA	TRBJ2-2	NA	CASSRGGGTGELFF	TGTGCCAGCAGTCGGGGTGGGGGCACCGGGGAGCTGTTTTTT
TRBV19	TRBD2	TRBJ2-2	NA	CASSIGLAGTGELFF	TGTGCCAGTAGTATAGGACTAGCGGGGACCGGGGAGCTGTTTTTT
TRBV5-4	TRBD1	TRBJ1-1	few	CASSLNRDRNTEAFF	TGTGCCAGCAGCTTAAACCGGGACAGGAACACTGAAGCTTTCTTT
TRBV7-9	TRBD1	TRBJ1-5	NA	CASSLDRDRVGQPQHF	TGTGCCAGCAGCTTAGACCGGGACAGGGTCGGCCAGCCCCAGCATTTT
TRBV25-1	NA	TRBJ2-7	NA	CASSMFTRSEQYF	TGTGCCAGCAGTATGTTCACTAGAAGCGAGCAGTACTTC
TRBV7-2	TRBD1	TRBJ1-6	NA	CASSSGTAYNSPLHF	TGTGCCAGCAGTTCCGGGACAGCTTATAATTCACCCCTCCACTTT
TRBV9	TRBD2	TRBJ2-3	NA	CASSPAGGGHTQYF	TGTGCCAGCAGCCCCGCGGGGGGAGGTCATACGCAGTATTTT
TRBV2	TRBD1	TRBJ1-4	NA	CASSVDRGLEKLFF	TGTGCCAGCAGCGTAGACAGGGGGCTTGAAAAACTGTTTTTT
TRBV5-1	TRBD1	TRBJ2-7	NA	CASSLQGAREQYF	TGCGCCAGCAGCTTGCAGGGGGCGAGGGAGCAGTACTTC
TRBV19	NA	TRBJ2-5	NA	CASSASRRRLQETQYF	TGTGCCAGTAGTGCTTCCCGACGGAGGTTACAAGAGACCCAGTACTTC